Shown below are 26 T cell receptor beta chains from a single sample sequenced in a study of PD-1 blockade in classical Hodgkin lymphoma. Each patient's relapse followed autologous stem cell transplantation, and brentuximab vedotin exposure varied. Assay: immunoSEQ multiplex PCR; the TCRdb copy retains only in-frame clones and omits some. The sample holds about 94,000 clones, roughly 89% seen once. The specimen was peripheral blood mononuclear cells (PBMCs), collected before the second cycle of nivolumab. The receptors come from a human donor with classical Hodgkin lymphoma.

The CDR3 region is CASSLVAGTYNEQFF. CDR3 DNA sequence: TGTGCCAGCAGCTTGGTGGCAGGGACCTACAATGAGCAGTTCTTC. This chain links TRBV7-2 with TRBJ2-1, with D possibly being TRBD1 (5 bases). Germline assignment: CDR1 SGHTA and CDR2 FQGNSA. V was cut by 3 bases and J by 2 bases, with 11 bases left in between. The CDR3 has 15 residues.

CDR3: CASSKEGHEQYF. For the CDR3, the DNA is TGTGCCAGTAGTAAGGAGGGGCACGAGCAGTACTTC. V gene TRBV19 combines with J gene TRBJ2-7; D is perhaps TRBD2 (6 bases). Germline V CDR1 and CDR2: LNHDA, SQIVND (reference sequence). CDR3 length equals 12 residues. The V gene lost 4 bases and the J gene lost 5 bases, with 9 bases spanning the gap. Drawing the rest from reference TRBV19 and TRBJ2-7, the complete variable domain is DGGITQSPKYLFRKEGQNVTLSCEQNLNHDAMYWYRQDPGQGLRLIYYSQIVNDFQKGDIAEGYSVSREKKESFPLTVTSAQKNPTAFYLCASSKEGHEQYFGPGTRLTVT.

The gene calls are TRBV11-2 and TRBJ2-4; D may be TRBD1 (6 bases). V lost 4 bases to trimming and J lost 1 base, with 11 bases between them. This CDR3 region has 15 residues. The germline V gene has CDR1 SGHAT and CDR2 FQNNGV. CDR3 protein: CASSSHRAAKNIQYF. The DNA of the CDR3 is TGTGCCAGCAGCTCACACAGGGCGGCCAAAAACATTCAGTACTTC.

The chain employs TRBV11-2 and TRBJ1-3; D gene ambiguous. The CDR3 sequence is 13 residues long. Germline lookup yields CDR1 SGHAT and CDR2 FQNNGV. The V end lost 5 bases, the J end lost 2 bases, and 7 bases lay between the germline ends. The CDR3 loop reads CASSQRPGNTIYF. The CDR3 DNA reads TGTGCCAGCAGCCAAAGACCTGGAAACACCATATATTTT.

The V call is TRBV19, the J call TRBJ2-7; no firm D call. The CDR3 spans 11 residues. V was clipped by 4 bases and J by 5 bases, with 6 bases between them. Per the germline V gene, CDR1 is LNHDA and CDR2 is SQIVND (reference sequence). The CDR3: CASSTTDEQYF. Here the CDR3 DNA reads TGTGCCAGTAGTACCACGGACGAGCAGTACTTC.

The chain has TRBV7-2 and TRBJ1-2; TRBD1 matches 7 bases. From germline, CDR1 is SGHTA and CDR2 FQGNSA. J was trimmed by 8 bases and V by 3 bases; bases with no gene match: 9. The CDR3 loop spans 14 amino acids. The CDR3 reads CASSFSQTGYGYTF. CDR3 sequence (DNA): TGTGCCAGCAGCTTTTCCCAGACAGGGTACGGCTACACCTTC.

V is TRBV29-1 and J is TRBJ2-2; 10 bases are shared with TRBD2. CDR1 SQVTM and CDR2 ANQGSEA come from the germline V gene. Trimming cost V 5 bases and J 6 bases; bases outside gene matches: 6. This CDR3 has 14 residues. The CDR3 sequence is CSVRQAGGPGELFF. The CDR3 DNA reads TGCAGCGTTAGACAAGCGGGAGGGCCCGGGGAGCTGTTTTTT.

This sequence joins TRBV11-2 and TRBJ2-2, with 11 bases lining up with TRBD2. The trim removed 5 bases at V and 2 bases at J, leaving 10 bases unmatched. CDR1 and CDR2 from the germline V gene are SGHAT and FQNNGV. The CDR3 spans 18 residues. As DNA, the CDR3 is TGTGCCAGCAGCCGCGCGCTAGCGGGGGGAATTAACACCGGGGAGCTGTTTTTT. Encoded protein: CASSRALAGGINTGELFF.

Notes on this clone: Other DNA sequences in this specimen translate into the identical CDR3. V and J are TRBV10-1 and TRBJ1-2; D unresolved. V was clipped by 2 bases and J by 8 bases, with 12 bases between them. Per germline, CDR1 WNHNN and CDR2 SYGVQD (reference sequence). This CDR3 region has 13 residues. This CDR3 reads CASSEDRGRGYTF. The CDR3 DNA is TGCGCCAGCAGTGAGGACCGCGGAAGGGGCTACACCTTC.

This rearrangement joins TRBV28 to TRBJ2-7; a possible D gene is TRBD2 (6 bases). The germline V gene encodes CDR1 MDHEN and CDR2 SYDVKM. There are 15 residues in the CDR3. The V end was cut by 4 bases, the J end by 3 bases, with 16 bases between. The CDR3 reads CASSSTGVGGYEQYF. DNA for the CDR3: TGTGCCAGCAGTTCCACAGGCGTGGGGGGCTACGAGCAGTACTTC.

The chain has TRBV6-5 and TRBJ1-2; no clear D. V lost 6 bases to trimming and J lost 7 bases, with 15 bases between them. The CDR3 has 13 amino acids. The germline V gene encodes CDR1 MNHEY and CDR2 SVGAGI. The CDR3: CASSPTTLSGYTF. The CDR3 region has the DNA TGTGCCAGCAGCCCCACCACTCTCAGTGGCTACACCTTC.

This clone was picked up one time. The J gene is TRBJ2-2, the V gene TRBV29-1; TRBD2 is a possible D gene (6 bases). The CDR3 is 15 amino acids. The V gene lost 0 bases and the J gene lost 2 bases, with 10 bases spanning the gap. The germline V gene has CDR1 SQVTM and CDR2 ANQGSEA. Written as DNA, the CDR3 is TGCAGCGTTGAAGATTACGGGGGAAACACCGGGGAGCTGTTTTTT. Its translation: CSVEDYGGNTGELFF.

This clone was detected once. The genes are TRBV14 and TRBJ1-5; possibly TRBD1 for D (6 bases). Trimming removed 5 bases at V and 0 bases at J, with 11 bases between. From germline, CDR1 is SGHDN and CDR2 FVKESK. This CDR3 is 15 amino acids long. The CDR3 sequence is CASSTGQSSNQPQHF. DNA for the CDR3: TGTGCCAGCAGCACCGGACAGTCTAGCAATCAGCCCCAGCATTTT.

The chain couples TRBV7-9 to TRBJ2-2; 9 positions agree with TRBD2. This CDR3 region has 16 residues. Germline values: CDR1 SEHNR, CDR2 FQNEAQ (reference sequence). Trimming cost V 4 bases and J 10 bases; bases outside gene matches: 13. The CDR3 DNA reads as TGTGCCAGCAGCTATTTTGGGCTAGTAGCGGGAGAGGAGCTGTTTTTT. It codes for CASSYFGLVAGEELFF.

This clone was counted only a few times. The chain's CDR3 is CASSEAARDPLGYTF. The CDR3 DNA reads as TGTGCCAGCAGTGAAGCTGCGAGGGACCCGTTGGGCTACACCTTC. The genes are TRBV6-1 and TRBJ1-2; TRBD1 might be the D (5 bases). In germline, CDR1 is MNHNS, CDR2 SASEGT. The CDR3 covers 15 residues. Trimming took off 0 bases at V and 8 bases at J, with 16 bases between the two ends.

The genes are TRBV7-9 and TRBJ2-1; maybe TRBD2 (6 bases). CDR3 length: 13 amino acids. Germline loops: CDR1 SEHNR, CDR2 FQNEAQ (reference sequence). Trimming left V 4 bases short and J 6 bases short, with 10 bases between. The CDR3 DNA reads as TGTGCCAGCAGCTACATGACTAGCAATGAGCAGTTCTTC. Encoded protein: CASSYMTSNEQFF.

The gene calls are TRBV27 and TRBJ2-3, with 7 bases matching TRBD2. With 5 bases clipped from V and 9 bases from J, the junction kept 8 bases outside the gene matches. CDR1 and CDR2 (germline): MNHEY, SMNVEV (reference sequence). CDR3 size: 13 residues. The CDR3 DNA reads TGTGCCAGCAGTCCCTGGACTAGAGAGACGCAGTATTTT. Amino acids: CASSPWTRETQYF.

Regarding this clone: The identical CDR3 is also encoded by other nucleotide sequences in the sample. The rearrangement uses TRBV5-1 and TRBJ2-5; 7 bases fit TRBD1. Germline CDR1 is SGHRS and CDR2 is YFSETQ. V trimming: 0 bases; J trimming: 0 bases; junction bases outside the gene matches: 2. The CDR3 spans 15 residues. CDR3 sequence: CASSLGDRDQETQYF. CDR3 in DNA: TGCGCCAGCAGCTTGGGCGACAGGGACCAAGAGACCCAGTACTTC.

The V call is TRBV27, the J call TRBJ1-3; D ambiguous. V lost 6 bases and J 2 bases, leaving 11 bases between the germline ends. The CDR3 runs 14 residues. Germline V gene data show CDR1 as MNHEY and CDR2 as SMNVEV (reference sequence). CDR3 sequence: CASRSIGPGNTIYF. For the CDR3, the DNA is TGTGCCAGCAGATCAATAGGACCTGGAAACACCATATATTTT.

The chain links TRBV19 to TRBJ2-1; TRBD2 matches 10 bases. In germline, CDR1 is LNHDA, CDR2 SQIVND (reference sequence). This CDR3 contains 14 residues. V was pared by 7 bases and J by 6 bases, with 6 bases of the junction left unmatched. As DNA, the CDR3 is TGTGCCAGTACGGAACTAGCGGGGCGCAATGAGCAGTTCTTC. Its protein is CASTELAGRNEQFF.

J is TRBJ2-4 and V is TRBV19; D remains ambiguous. The CDR3 sequence is 19 residues long. CDR1 and CDR2 from the germline V gene are LNHDA and SQIVND (reference sequence). Trimming pared 1 base from V and 0 bases from J, leaving 19 bases between. The CDR3 region is CASSIGWRRSESAKNIQYF. The CDR3 nucleotides read TGTGCCAGTAGTATAGGTTGGAGACGGAGCGAATCAGCCAAAAACATTCAGTACTTC.

The CDR3 DNA follows: TGTGCCAGCAGCCAAGACCGAGGAAGGCCTGGGGCCAACGTCCTGACTTTC. Translation: CASSQDRGRPGANVLTF. V is TRBV4-2 and J is TRBJ2-6; no clear D. The CDR3 sequence is 17 residues long. Looked up from germline, CDR1 is LGHNA and CDR2 is YNFKEQ. Deletions cut 0 bases from V and 2 bases from J, with 11 bases between.

J is TRBJ2-4 and V is TRBV21-1. TRBV21-1 counts as a pseudogene. The CDR3 totals 15 residues. The CDR3 DNA sequence: TGTGCCAGCAGCGCCCGGGCTTTAGCCAAAAACATTCAGTACTTC. Its protein is CASSARALAKNIQYF.

V gene TRBV18 combines with J gene TRBJ1-1; no definite D call. V lost 0 bases to trimming and J lost 4 bases, with 9 bases between them. Germline lookup yields CDR1 KGHSH and CDR2 LQKENI. The CDR3 extends over 14 amino acids. The CDR3 sequence: CASSPPGWSTEAFF. CDR3 DNA sequence: TGTGCCAGCTCACCACCAGGGTGGAGCACTGAAGCTTTCTTT.

CDR3 sequence reads: CASSHRDRYEQYF. The CDR3 nucleotides are TGTGCCAGCAGCCACAGAGACCGCTACGAGCAGTACTTC. The chain links TRBV6-5 to TRBJ2-7; D unclear. Germline CDR1 is MNHEY and CDR2 is SVGAGI. The CDR3 totals 13 residues. V shed 6 bases and J shed 3 bases, with 12 bases lying between them.

This clone appeared once. This chain uses TRBV9 with TRBJ2-2; D is perhaps TRBD1 (6 bases). This CDR3 has 17 amino acids. The V gene lost 2 bases and the J gene lost 2 bases, with 16 bases spanning the gap. The germline V gene has CDR1 SGDLS and CDR2 YYNGEE. The CDR3 region is CASSVFRDNPNTGELFF. The CDR3, as DNA: TGTGCCAGCAGCGTTTTCCGGGACAACCCTAACACCGGGGAGCTGTTTTTT.